The rows below give T cell receptor beta chains drawn from one sample of a study of blood T cell repertoires in COVID-19. Sequenced by immunoSEQ multiplex PCR; TCRdb stores in-frame clones only, minus some. The sample records roughly 100,000 clones, roughly nine tenths being singletons. Specimen: peripheral blood. These receptor sequences come from a woman aged 60 to 75 with acute or convalescent COVID-19. Both conserved end residues are part of each CDR3. Fields, in order: V gene, clone size, J gene, D gene, CDR3 DNA, CDR3 protein. D genes are given only for firm matches. For some rows the clone size is stated as once, few or many, or as a class when expanded; others skip it.

v_call: TRBV7-2; clone_size: once; j_call: TRBJ2-3; d_call: TRBD2; cdr3_nt: TGTGCCAGCAGCTCAGGACTAGTCGGCACAGATACGCAGTATTTT; cdr3_aa: CASSSGLVGTDTQYF
v_call: TRBV7-8; clone_size: .; j_call: TRBJ2-5; d_call: .; cdr3_nt: TGTGCCAGCAGCTTAGGGGACACAGGGGAGACCCAGTACTTC; cdr3_aa: CASSLGDTGETQYF
v_call: TRBV3-1/TRBV3-2; clone_size: few; j_call: TRBJ1-6; d_call: TRBD1; cdr3_nt: TGTGCCAGCAGCCGGACAGGCTCACACGGTTCACCCCTCCACTTT; cdr3_aa: CASSRTGSHGSPLHF
v_call: TRBV16; clone_size: .; j_call: TRBJ1-1; d_call: .; cdr3_nt: TGTGCCAGCAGCCCCCTAGTGAGCACTGAAGCTTTCTTT; cdr3_aa: CASSPLVSTEAFF
v_call: TRBV7-9; clone_size: .; j_call: TRBJ2-1; d_call: TRBD2; cdr3_nt: TGTGCCAGCAGCTTGGGGACTAGCACGTACAATGAGCAGTTCTTC; cdr3_aa: CASSLGTSTYNEQFF
v_call: TRBV6-2/TRBV6-3; clone_size: .; j_call: TRBJ2-7; d_call: .; cdr3_nt: TGTGCCAGCAGTTATCTGCCGGAGACCAACGAGCAGTACTTC; cdr3_aa: CASSYLPETNEQYF
v_call: TRBV11-3; clone_size: .; j_call: TRBJ2-1; d_call: TRBD1; cdr3_nt: TGTGCCAGCAGCTTAGAGGGGACAGACTACAATGAGCAGTTCTTC; cdr3_aa: CASSLEGTDYNEQFF
v_call: TRBV5-5; clone_size: .; j_call: TRBJ2-1; d_call: TRBD2; cdr3_nt: TGTGCCAGCGGGGGAGGGACTAGCGGGACTAATGAGCAGTTCTTC; cdr3_aa: CASGGGTSGTNEQFF
v_call: TRBV15; clone_size: .; j_call: TRBJ2-3; d_call: .; cdr3_nt: TGTGCCACCAGCACGGAGACAGATACGCAGTATTTT; cdr3_aa: CATSTETDTQYF
v_call: TRBV15; clone_size: .; j_call: TRBJ1-2; d_call: TRBD1; cdr3_nt: TGTGCCACCAGCAGGGACAGGTTTAACTATGGCTACACCTTC; cdr3_aa: CATSRDRFNYGYTF
v_call: TRBV7-3; clone_size: .; j_call: TRBJ2-1; d_call: TRBD2; cdr3_nt: TGTGCCAGCAGCTTACTAGCGGGAGCGAATGAGCAGTTCTTC; cdr3_aa: CASSLLAGANEQFF
v_call: TRBV3-1/TRBV3-2; clone_size: .; j_call: TRBJ2-3; d_call: TRBD1; cdr3_nt: TGTGCCAGCAGCCAACGAAGAGGGGGCAGCACAGATACGCAGTATTTT; cdr3_aa: CASSQRRGGSTDTQYF
v_call: TRBV19; clone_size: .; j_call: TRBJ2-2; d_call: .; cdr3_nt: TGTGCCAGTAGTATACCAGGGGTTACGACCGGGGAGCTGTTTTTT; cdr3_aa: CASSIPGVTTGELFF
v_call: TRBV2; clone_size: .; j_call: TRBJ1-6; d_call: .; cdr3_nt: TGTGCCAGCATTAGCTCCGGCACCTACAATTCACCCCTCCACTTT; cdr3_aa: CASISSGTYNSPLHF
v_call: TRBV7-3; clone_size: .; j_call: TRBJ2-2; d_call: .; cdr3_nt: TGTGCCAGCAGCCCCATGGGGGGGACAGGACGTAACGGGGAGCTGTTTTTT; cdr3_aa: CASSPMGGTGRNGELFF
v_call: TRBV12-5; clone_size: .; j_call: TRBJ1-3; d_call: .; cdr3_nt: TGTGCTAGTGGTCTTGGAGGGGACACCATATATTTT; cdr3_aa: CASGLGGDTIYF
v_call: TRBV9; clone_size: .; j_call: TRBJ1-4; d_call: .; cdr3_nt: TGTGCCAGCAGCCGGGAACCGGGGGGGAATGAAAAACTGTTTTTT; cdr3_aa: CASSREPGGNEKLFF
v_call: TRBV7-3; clone_size: .; j_call: TRBJ1-1; d_call: .; cdr3_nt: TGTGCCAGCAGCTCTACAGAGGGCACTGAAGCTTTCTTT; cdr3_aa: CASSSTEGTEAFF
v_call: TRBV12-3/TRBV12-4; clone_size: .; j_call: TRBJ2-5; d_call: TRBD2; cdr3_nt: TGTGCCAGCAGGACCGGGACTACAGAGACCCAGTACTTC; cdr3_aa: CASRTGTTETQYF
v_call: TRBV2; clone_size: .; j_call: TRBJ1-2; d_call: .; cdr3_nt: TGTGCCAGCACCCAGACAACGACTAACTATGGCTACACCTTC; cdr3_aa: CASTQTTTNYGYTF
v_call: TRBV28; clone_size: .; j_call: TRBJ1-2; d_call: .; cdr3_nt: TGTGCCAGCAGTCCGCCAAACTGGGGAGGGGGGTATGGCTACACCTTC; cdr3_aa: CASSPPNWGGGYGYTF
v_call: TRBV3-1/TRBV3-2; clone_size: .; j_call: TRBJ1-6; d_call: .; cdr3_nt: TGTGCCAGCAGCACACGGGGAGGTTCACCCCTCCACTTT; cdr3_aa: CASSTRGGSPLHF
v_call: TRBV7-9; clone_size: .; j_call: TRBJ1-1; d_call: .; cdr3_nt: TGTGCCAGCAGCCTATTAAACGTTAACACTGAAGCTTTCTTT; cdr3_aa: CASSLLNVNTEAFF
v_call: TRBV3-1/TRBV3-2; clone_size: .; j_call: TRBJ1-1; d_call: TRBD1; cdr3_nt: TGTGCCAGCAGCCAAGAGGGGGGACAGATAAACACTGAAGCTTTCTTT; cdr3_aa: CASSQEGGQINTEAFF
v_call: TRBV6-5; clone_size: .; j_call: TRBJ1-4; d_call: .; cdr3_nt: TGTGCCAGCCGGGGGTCTAATGAAAAACTGTTTTTT; cdr3_aa: CASRGSNEKLFF
v_call: TRBV10-2; clone_size: .; j_call: TRBJ1-1; d_call: .; cdr3_nt: TGCGCCAGCTTAGCGAACACTGAAGCTTTCTTT; cdr3_aa: CASLANTEAFF